A selection of T cell receptor beta chains follows, all from one sample in a study of blood T cell repertoires in COVID-19. Profiled with immunoSEQ multiplex PCR; TCRdb holds only in-frame clones, not every one. The sample has hundreds of thousands of clones; 85% to 90% are singletons. Input material: PBMCs or T cells enriched from blood (not recorded which). These receptors all come from a man aged 35-49 years who had recovered from COVID-19. The CDR3 runs from the conserved cysteine through the conserved F or W. D genes are given only for firm matches. Clone size is stated in some rows and not others, as once, few, many or a class when expanded.

D: TRBD2
size: .
J: TRBJ2-3
V: TRBV9
DNA: TGTGCCAGCAGCGTAGAAGCGGGAGACCCGGGAGATACGCAGTATTTT
CDR3: CASSVEAGDPGDTQYF

D: TRBD2
size: .
J: TRBJ2-7
V: TRBV7-2
DNA: TGTGCCAGCAGCCCGGGACTAGAGAACTACGAGCAGTACTTC
CDR3: CASSPGLENYEQYF

D: .
size: .
J: TRBJ2-1
V: TRBV4-1
DNA: TGCGCCAGCAGCCCGTTCGGACAGTCGAGCTCCTACAATGAGCAGTTCTTC
CDR3: CASSPFGQSSSYNEQFF

D: TRBD1
size: .
J: TRBJ1-1
V: TRBV6-2/TRBV6-3
DNA: TGTGCCAGCAGTTACCTTGGGGACAGGGTTGGCACTGAAGCTTTCTTT
CDR3: CASSYLGDRVGTEAFF

D: TRBD1
size: .
J: TRBJ1-1
V: TRBV24-1
DNA: TGTGCCACCGGGACAGCGACGAACACTGAAGCTTTCTTT
CDR3: CATGTATNTEAFF

D: TRBD1
size: .
J: TRBJ1-1
V: TRBV10-3
DNA: TGTGCCATCAGTCCCGGGACAGGATTGAACACTGAAGCTTTCTTT
CDR3: CAISPGTGLNTEAFF

D: TRBD1
size: .
J: TRBJ1-6
V: TRBV27
DNA: TGTGCCAGCAGTTTCCGGGACAGGACCTCCTATAATTCACCCCTCCACTTT
CDR3: CASSFRDRTSYNSPLHF

D: TRBD2
size: .
J: TRBJ2-7
V: TRBV5-4
DNA: TGTGCCAGCAGCCCCGGGGGGGCCGGGGCCTACGAGCAGTACTTC
CDR3: CASSPGGAGAYEQYF

D: .
size: .
J: TRBJ2-7
V: TRBV29-1
DNA: TGCAGCGTTGAAGGGGGGGACCGCTACGAGCAGTACTTC
CDR3: CSVEGGDRYEQYF

D: .
size: .
J: TRBJ2-7
V: TRBV20-1
DNA: TGCAGTGCTGGCCTGAACTACGAGCAGTACTTC
CDR3: CSAGLNYEQYF

D: .
size: .
J: TRBJ1-6
V: TRBV6-5
DNA: TGTGCCAGCAGACCGGCGGGGGCTAATTCACCCCTCCACTTT
CDR3: CASRPAGANSPLHF

D: .
size: .
J: TRBJ1-2
V: TRBV11-2
DNA: TGTGCCAGCAGCTTAGACCCGGGACAAAACTATGGCTACACCTTC
CDR3: CASSLDPGQNYGYTF

D: TRBD2
size: .
J: TRBJ2-1
V: TRBV28
DNA: TGTGCCAGCAGTCCACTAGCGGACGGTGAGCAGTTCTTC
CDR3: CASSPLADGEQFF

D: .
size: .
J: TRBJ2-5
V: TRBV27
DNA: TGTGCCAGCAGTCACATCAGGGGTCGGGAGACCCAGTACTTC
CDR3: CASSHIRGRETQYF

D: .
size: .
J: TRBJ1-4
V: TRBV7-5
DNA: TGTGTCAGAAGCCTCCGGACAGGATATAATGAAAAACTGTTTTTT
CDR3: CVRSLRTGYNEKLFF

D: .
size: .
J: TRBJ2-7
V: TRBV28
DNA: TGTGCCAGCACTTCAGGGTTTAGGTCCTACGAGCAGTACTTC
CDR3: CASTSGFRSYEQYF

D: .
size: .
J: TRBJ1-4
V: TRBV6-4
DNA: TGTGCCAAGAGCTTCAGGGTCGGGAGTGAAAAACTGTTTTTT
CDR3: CAKSFRVGSEKLFF

D: .
size: .
J: TRBJ2-5
V: TRBV6-2/TRBV6-3
DNA: TGTGCCAGCAGTTACTGGGACTCCTGGAACCAAGAGACCCAGTACTTC
CDR3: CASSYWDSWNQETQYF

D: .
size: .
J: TRBJ2-6
V: TRBV4-1
DNA: TGCGCCAGCAGCCAAGATCTCGGGGCTGGGGCCAACGTCCTGACTTTC
CDR3: CASSQDLGAGANVLTF

D: .
size: .
J: TRBJ2-1
V: TRBV30
DNA: TGTGCCTGGAGTGGCGCGGGCAATGAGCAGTTCTTC
CDR3: CAWSGAGNEQFF

D: .
size: .
J: TRBJ2-3
V: TRBV10-3
DNA: TGTGCCATCAGTGAGAGTAGACAATTAACAGATACGCAGTATTTT
CDR3: CAISESRQLTDTQYF

D: TRBD2
size: .
J: TRBJ2-2
V: TRBV4-1
DNA: TGCGCCAGCAGCCAGGGACTAGCGGGGGACACCGGGGAGCTGTTTTTT
CDR3: CASSQGLAGDTGELFF

D: TRBD2
size: once
J: TRBJ2-1
V: TRBV19
DNA: TGTGCCACCTCCCCTATTGGCGGGGGGGTCGACAATGAGCAGTTCTTC
CDR3: CATSPIGGGVDNEQFF

D: TRBD1
size: .
J: TRBJ2-1
V: TRBV24-1
DNA: TGTGCCACCAGTGACTCGGGACAGGACAACAATGAGCAGTTCTTC
CDR3: CATSDSGQDNNEQFF

D: TRBD2
size: .
J: TRBJ2-1
V: TRBV19
DNA: TGTGCCAGTAGTACAGGACTAGCGGGGATCCACAATGAGCAGTTCTTC
CDR3: CASSTGLAGIHNEQFF

D: .
size: .
J: TRBJ1-1
V: TRBV24-1
DNA: TGTGCCACCAGTGATTTTGACCAGGGTAACACTGAAGCTTTCTTT
CDR3: CATSDFDQGNTEAFF

D: TRBD1
size: .
J: TRBJ1-4
V: TRBV30
DNA: TGTGCCTGGAGTTTGTCACGACAGGGGGGAGAAAAACTGTTTTTT
CDR3: CAWSLSRQGGEKLFF

D: .
size: .
J: TRBJ2-7
V: TRBV19
DNA: TGTGCCAGTAATCGGAGAGGACTCTCCTACGAGCAGTACTTC
CDR3: CASNRRGLSYEQYF

D: .
size: .
J: TRBJ1-2
V: TRBV2
DNA: TGTGCCAGCACTCCAGGACAGCCCACTAACTATGGCTACACCTTC
CDR3: CASTPGQPTNYGYTF

D: .
size: .
J: TRBJ2-3
V: TRBV7-3
DNA: TGTGCCAGCAGCCCGTCGATTGGGGGCGCAGATACGCAGTATTTT
CDR3: CASSPSIGGADTQYF

D: TRBD2
size: .
J: TRBJ2-1
V: TRBV5-4
DNA: TGTGCCAGCAGAACTAGCGGGGGCCTCTACAATGAGCAGTTCTTC
CDR3: CASRTSGGLYNEQFF

D: TRBD1
size: .
J: TRBJ2-7
V: TRBV9
DNA: TGTGCCAGCAGCGGCCCCGGGACAGGGGATTACGAGCAGTACTTC
CDR3: CASSGPGTGDYEQYF

D: .
size: .
J: TRBJ1-6
V: TRBV5-4
DNA: TGTGCCAGCAGCTTAGTAGCTAATTCACCCCTCCACTTT
CDR3: CASSLVANSPLHF

D: .
size: .
J: TRBJ1-4
V: TRBV13
DNA: TGTGCCAGCAGCTGGAGGGGAACTAATGAAAAACTGTTTTTT
CDR3: CASSWRGTNEKLFF

D: .
size: .
J: TRBJ2-5
V: TRBV4-1
DNA: TGCGCCAGCAGCCCCCGGGACTCCCCAGAGACCCAGTACTTC
CDR3: CASSPRDSPETQYF

D: TRBD1
size: .
J: TRBJ2-1
V: TRBV19
DNA: TGTGCCAGCAAGACAGGGGGGCTCGTCAATGAGCAGTTCTTC
CDR3: CASKTGGLVNEQFF

D: .
size: .
J: TRBJ2-7
V: TRBV6-5
DNA: TGTGCCAGCAGTTACAGGACAAATCCCTACGAGCAGTACTTC
CDR3: CASSYRTNPYEQYF

D: .
size: .
J: TRBJ1-3
V: TRBV28
DNA: TGTGCCAGCTTAGGGGCGATCTCTGGAAACACCATATATTTT
CDR3: CASLGAISGNTIYF

D: TRBD2
size: .
J: TRBJ2-5
V: TRBV6-5
DNA: TGTGCCAGCAGTTACGCCGGGGGGGTGGAGACCCAGTACTTC
CDR3: CASSYAGGVETQYF

D: TRBD1
size: .
J: TRBJ2-7
V: TRBV29-1
DNA: TGCAGCGTTGAGAAAGACAGGGACCACGAGCAGTACTTC
CDR3: CSVEKDRDHEQYF

D: .
size: .
J: TRBJ2-2
V: TRBV11-2
DNA: TGTGCCGCCTCCTTAGAACGAGTGAACACCGGGGAGCTGTTTTTT
CDR3: CAASLERVNTGELFF

D: .
size: .
J: TRBJ1-2
V: TRBV2
DNA: TGTGCCAGCAGTGAAGTACACGCCTCGGGTGGCTACACCTTC
CDR3: CASSEVHASGGYTF

D: .
size: .
J: TRBJ1-2
V: TRBV7-9
DNA: TGTGCCAGCAGCCCCCGGGGGGGGACCCGGCCTTATGGCTACACCTTC
CDR3: CASSPRGGTRPYGYTF

D: .
size: .
J: TRBJ2-7
V: TRBV18
DNA: TGTGCCAGCTCACCACCCTCCCAGTTATCCTACGAGCAGTACTTC
CDR3: CASSPPSQLSYEQYF

D: TRBD1
size: .
J: TRBJ1-1
V: TRBV6-1
DNA: TGTGCCAGCAGTGAAACAGGGGCCACTGAAGCTTTCTTT
CDR3: CASSETGATEAFF

D: .
size: .
J: TRBJ1-3
V: TRBV11-2
DNA: TGTGCCAGCAGCTTAGAAACTAGCACCATATATTTT
CDR3: CASSLETSTIYF

D: .
size: .
J: TRBJ2-7
V: TRBV6-2/TRBV6-3
DNA: TGTGCCAGCAGTAAGGCAGGGTGGGTCGAGCAGTACTTC
CDR3: CASSKAGWVEQYF

D: .
size: .
J: TRBJ2-4
V: TRBV11-2
DNA: TGTGCCAGCAGCAACATACAGACAGGAATAAACATTCAGTACTTC
CDR3: CASSNIQTGINIQYF

D: TRBD1
size: .
J: TRBJ1-6
V: TRBV7-9
DNA: TGTGCCAGCAGCTTCAACAGGGGGCAATCACCCCTCCACTTT
CDR3: CASSFNRGQSPLHF

D: .
size: .
J: TRBJ2-7
V: TRBV12-3/TRBV12-4
DNA: TGTGCCAGCAGCAGGGGACCCTACGAGCAGTACTTC
CDR3: CASSRGPYEQYF

D: TRBD1
size: .
J: TRBJ2-1
V: TRBV20-1
DNA: TGCAGCTATTGGGACAGGGAGCAGTTCTTC
CDR3: CSYWDREQFF

D: TRBD1
size: .
J: TRBJ1-2
V: TRBV19
DNA: TGTGCCAGTAGGCTGGACAGGGGCTACGGCTACACCTTC
CDR3: CASRLDRGYGYTF

D: TRBD1
size: .
J: TRBJ1-5
V: TRBV28
DNA: TGTGCCAGCAGGCCAATCGACAGGGGAGATCAGCCCCAGCATTTT
CDR3: CASRPIDRGDQPQHF

D: .
size: .
J: TRBJ2-5
V: TRBV9
DNA: TGTGCCAGCAGCGCCGGGACTGGCCGCCAAGAGACCCAGTACTTC
CDR3: CASSAGTGRQETQYF

D: .
size: .
J: TRBJ1-1
V: TRBV27
DNA: TGTGCCAGCAGTCCGACAGGAGGTTACACTGAAGCTTTCTTT
CDR3: CASSPTGGYTEAFF